This T cell receptor beta chain was captured in a study of early T cells in non-severe SARS-CoV-2 infection. Overall study context: Bulk RNA isolated from unsorted whole blood underwent sequencing; chains were not paired.

This clonotype was seen a few times. The target antigen is unknown. The protocol attached unique molecular identifiers to individual cDNA molecules. MiXCR was run by TCRdb on the 5' RACE reads, yielding one entry per CDR3 protein. The profile shows around 55,000 distinct CDR3 sequences, about 15% of them singletons. CDR1 and CDR2 (germline): MGHRA, YSYEKL. V was clipped by 3 bases and J by 0 bases; unmatched bases: 4. The CDR3 is 15 residues long. Findings of the study overall: Anti-spike CD8 responses were favored by VDJdb matching, which missed private and CD4 specificities.

This specimen was whole blood, taken at baseline. The chain links TRBV4-1 to TRBJ2-5, with 7 bases lining up with TRBD1. The clonotype was recovered from an adult who was a healthcare worker with PCR-confirmed SARS-CoV-2 infection or an uninfected control (not recorded which). Here the CDR3 reads CASSQEDRYQETQYF. The CDR3 nucleotides read TGCGCCAGCAGCCAGGAGGACAGGTACCAAGAGACCCAGTACTTC.